This entry is about one TCR beta chain. Its target is unknown. TCR beta libraries used about 1.9 micrograms of genomic DNA from cryopreserved PBMCs. Germline V gene lookup returns CDR1 MNHNS and CDR2 SASEGT. V dropped 8 bases and J dropped 3; count of bases not matched to a gene: 6. The CDR3 contains 14 residues. These data come from a study of cytotoxic CD8 clonotypes in ibrutinib-treated CLL. Study results and limitations: Clonality increased at ibrutinib response, then returned toward baseline at progression.

Depth targeted 1 in 200,000 to 1 in 1 million T cells, averaging approximately 9.9x coverage per clonotype. Sequencing used immunoSEQ multiplex PCR; TCRdb keeps in-frame clones, though not all of them. The table lists around 97,000 clones, 60% to 80% of them singletons, with about 30% in the top ten. This clonotype was obtained from a human donor with chronic lymphocytic leukemia. The source was PBMCs, collected after 12 months of ibrutinib treatment. The J gene is TRBJ2-1, the V gene TRBV6-1, with 8 bases aligning to TRBD2. CDR3 in DNA: TGTGCCAGCGAACTAGCGGTTGGCTACAATGAGCAGTTCTTC. Translation: CASELAVGYNEQFF.